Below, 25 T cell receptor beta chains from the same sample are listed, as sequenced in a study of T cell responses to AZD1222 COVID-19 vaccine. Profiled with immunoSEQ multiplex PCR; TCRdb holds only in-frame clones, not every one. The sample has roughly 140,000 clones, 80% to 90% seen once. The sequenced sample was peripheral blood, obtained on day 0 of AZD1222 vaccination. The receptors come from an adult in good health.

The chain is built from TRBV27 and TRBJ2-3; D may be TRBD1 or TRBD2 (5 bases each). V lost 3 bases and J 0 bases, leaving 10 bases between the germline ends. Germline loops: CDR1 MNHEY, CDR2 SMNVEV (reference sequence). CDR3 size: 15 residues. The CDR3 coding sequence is TGTGCCAGCAGTTTGTGGGGGTCTAGCACAGATACGCAGTATTTT. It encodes CASSLWGSSTDTQYF.

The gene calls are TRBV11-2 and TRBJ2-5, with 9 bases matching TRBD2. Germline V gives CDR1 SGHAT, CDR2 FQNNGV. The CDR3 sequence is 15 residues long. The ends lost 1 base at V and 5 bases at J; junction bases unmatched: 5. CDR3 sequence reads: CASSLGGRGLETQYF. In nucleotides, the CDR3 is TGTGCCAGCAGCTTAGGCGGGAGGGGTTTGGAGACCCAGTACTTC.

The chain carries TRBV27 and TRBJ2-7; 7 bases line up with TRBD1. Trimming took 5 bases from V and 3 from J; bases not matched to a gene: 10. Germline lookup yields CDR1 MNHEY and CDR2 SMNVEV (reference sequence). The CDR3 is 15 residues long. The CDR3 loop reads CASSPKGAANYEQYF. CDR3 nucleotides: TGTGCCAGCAGTCCGAAGGGGGCAGCCAACTACGAGCAGTACTTC.

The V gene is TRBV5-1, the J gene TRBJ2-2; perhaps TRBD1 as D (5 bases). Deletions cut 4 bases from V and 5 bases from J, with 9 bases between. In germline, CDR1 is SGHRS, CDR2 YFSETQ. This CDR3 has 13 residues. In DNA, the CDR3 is TGCGCCAGCAGCCAGGGTCAAACCGGGGAGCTGTTTTTT. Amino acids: CASSQGQTGELFF. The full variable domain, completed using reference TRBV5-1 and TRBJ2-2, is KAGVTQTPRYLIKTRGQQVTLSCSPISGHRSVSWYQQTPGQGLQFLFEYFSETQRNKGNFPGRFSGRQFSNSRSEMNVSTLELGDSALYLCASSQGQTGELFFGEGSRLTVL.

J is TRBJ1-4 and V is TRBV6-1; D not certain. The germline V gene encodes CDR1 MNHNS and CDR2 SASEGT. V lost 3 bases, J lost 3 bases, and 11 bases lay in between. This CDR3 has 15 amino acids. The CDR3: CASSDRGRSNEKLFF. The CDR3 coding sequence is TGTGCCAGCAGTGATCGCGGACGGTCTAATGAAAAACTGTTTTTT.

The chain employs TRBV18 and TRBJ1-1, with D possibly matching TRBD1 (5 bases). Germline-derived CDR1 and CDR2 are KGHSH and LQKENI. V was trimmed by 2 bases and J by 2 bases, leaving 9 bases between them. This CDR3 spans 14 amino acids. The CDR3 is CASSPMDTNTEAFF. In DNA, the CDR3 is TGTGCCAGCTCACCAATGGACACTAACACTGAAGCTTTCTTT.

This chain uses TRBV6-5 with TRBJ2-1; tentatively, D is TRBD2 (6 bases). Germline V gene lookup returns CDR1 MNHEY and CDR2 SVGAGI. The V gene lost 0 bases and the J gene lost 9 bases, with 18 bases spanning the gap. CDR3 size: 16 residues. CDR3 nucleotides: TGTGCCAGCAGTTACTCGACCAGCGGGTTATCTGGTGAGCAGTTCTTC. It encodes CASSYSTSGLSGEQFF.

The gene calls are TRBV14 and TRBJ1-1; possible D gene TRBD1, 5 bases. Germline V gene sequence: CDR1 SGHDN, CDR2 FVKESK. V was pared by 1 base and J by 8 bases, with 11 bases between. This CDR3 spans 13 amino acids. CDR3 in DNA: TGTGCCAGCAGCCAAGGGTTGGGGGTGGAAGCTTTCTTT. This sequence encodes CASSQGLGVEAFF. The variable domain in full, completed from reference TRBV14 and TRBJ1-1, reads EAGVTQFPSHSVIEKGQTVTLRCDPISGHDNLYWYRRVMGKEIKFLLHFVKESKQDESGMPNNRFLAERTGGTYSTLKVQPAELEDSGVYFCASSQGLGVEAFFGQGTRLTVV.

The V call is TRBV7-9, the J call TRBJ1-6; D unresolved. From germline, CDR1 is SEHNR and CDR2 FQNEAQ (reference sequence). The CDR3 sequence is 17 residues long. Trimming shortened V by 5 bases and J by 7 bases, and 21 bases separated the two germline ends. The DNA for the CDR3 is TGTGCCAGCAGCACGGGTCCCGCTGACCCCCTCAATTCACCCCTCCACTTT. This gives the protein CASSTGPADPLNSPLHF.

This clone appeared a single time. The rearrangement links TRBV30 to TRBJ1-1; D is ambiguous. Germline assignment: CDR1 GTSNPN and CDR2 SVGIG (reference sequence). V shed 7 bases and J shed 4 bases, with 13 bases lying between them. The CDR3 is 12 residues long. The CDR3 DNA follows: TGTGCCTTAAAGCCCCGGGGCACTGAAGCTTTCTTT. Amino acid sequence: CALKPRGTEAFF.

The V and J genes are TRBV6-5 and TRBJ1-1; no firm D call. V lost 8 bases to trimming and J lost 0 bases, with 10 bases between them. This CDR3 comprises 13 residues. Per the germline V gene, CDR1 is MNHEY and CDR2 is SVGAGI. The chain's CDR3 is CASRKPLNTEAFF. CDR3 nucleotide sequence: TGTGCCAGCCGGAAGCCGTTGAACACTGAAGCTTTCTTT.

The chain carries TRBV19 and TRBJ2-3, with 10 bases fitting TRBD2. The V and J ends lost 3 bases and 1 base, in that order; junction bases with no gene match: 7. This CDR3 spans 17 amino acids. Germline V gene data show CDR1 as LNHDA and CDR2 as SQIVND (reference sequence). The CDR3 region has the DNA TGTGCCAGTAGTATGATCCGTCTAGCGGGAGGCACAGATACGCAGTATTTT. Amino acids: CASSMIRLAGGTDTQYF.

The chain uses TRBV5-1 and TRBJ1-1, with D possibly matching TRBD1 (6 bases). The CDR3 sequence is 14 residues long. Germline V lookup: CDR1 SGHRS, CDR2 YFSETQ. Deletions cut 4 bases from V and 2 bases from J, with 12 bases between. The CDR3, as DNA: TGCGCCAGCAGCCCGGACAGAAGAAACACTGAAGCTTTCTTT. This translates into CASSPDRRNTEAFF.

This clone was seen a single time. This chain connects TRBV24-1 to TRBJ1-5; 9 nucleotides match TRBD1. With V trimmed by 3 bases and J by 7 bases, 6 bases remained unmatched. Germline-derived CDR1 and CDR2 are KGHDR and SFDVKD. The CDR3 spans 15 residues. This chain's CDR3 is CATSDTTGGGQPQHF. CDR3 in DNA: TGTGCCACCAGTGATACTACAGGGGGCGGGCAGCCCCAGCATTTT.

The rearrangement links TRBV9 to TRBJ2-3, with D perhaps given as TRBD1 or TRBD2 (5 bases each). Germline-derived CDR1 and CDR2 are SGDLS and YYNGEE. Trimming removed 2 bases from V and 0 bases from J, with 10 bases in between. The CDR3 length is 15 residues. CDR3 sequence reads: CASSVGELSTDTQYF. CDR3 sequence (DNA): TGTGCCAGCAGCGTGGGGGAGTTGAGCACAGATACGCAGTATTTT. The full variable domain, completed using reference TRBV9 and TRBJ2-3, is DSGVTQTPKHLITATGQRVTLRCSPRSGDLSVYWYQQSLDQGLQFLIQYYNGEERAKGNILERFSAQQFPDLHSELNLSSLELGDSALYFCASSVGELSTDTQYFGPGTRLTVL.

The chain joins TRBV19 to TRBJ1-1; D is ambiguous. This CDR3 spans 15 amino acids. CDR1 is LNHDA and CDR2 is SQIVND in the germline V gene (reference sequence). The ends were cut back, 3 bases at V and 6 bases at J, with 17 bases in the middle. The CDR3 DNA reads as TGTGCCAGTAGTATTTTAAACGACTTGAAGTCTGAAGCTTTCTTT. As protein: CASSILNDLKSEAFF.

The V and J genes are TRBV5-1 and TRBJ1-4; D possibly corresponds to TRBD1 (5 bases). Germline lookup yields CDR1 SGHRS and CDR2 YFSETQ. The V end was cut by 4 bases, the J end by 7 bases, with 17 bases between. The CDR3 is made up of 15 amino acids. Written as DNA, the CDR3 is TGCGCCAGCAGCCCCCAAGGGGCGTTGGGTGAAAAACTGTTTTTT. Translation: CASSPQGALGEKLFF. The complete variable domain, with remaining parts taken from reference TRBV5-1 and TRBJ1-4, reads KAGVTQTPRYLIKTRGQQVTLSCSPISGHRSVSWYQQTPGQGLQFLFEYFSETQRNKGNFPGRFSGRQFSNSRSEMNVSTLELGDSALYLCASSPQGALGEKLFFGSGTQLSVL.

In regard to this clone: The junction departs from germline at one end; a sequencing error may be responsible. The CDR3 nucleotides read TGTGCCAGCAGCGTAGAGCTGAACACTGAAGCCTTCTTT. Residues: CASSVELNTEAFF. The chain carries TRBV9 and TRBJ1-1; D call uncertain. Looked up from germline, CDR1 is SGDLS and CDR2 is YYNGEE. The CDR3 runs to 13 residues.

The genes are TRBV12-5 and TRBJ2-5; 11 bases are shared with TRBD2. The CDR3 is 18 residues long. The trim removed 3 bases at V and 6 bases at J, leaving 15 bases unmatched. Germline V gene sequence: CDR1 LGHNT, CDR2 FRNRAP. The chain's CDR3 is CASGLVPGTSGSGKTQYF. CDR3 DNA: TGTGCTAGTGGTTTAGTTCCGGGAACTAGCGGGAGTGGTAAGACCCAGTACTTC. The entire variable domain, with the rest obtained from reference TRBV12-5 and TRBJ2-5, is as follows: DARVTQTPRHKVTEMGQEVTMRCQPILGHNTVFWYRQTMMQGLELLAYFRNRAPLDDSGMPKDRFSAEMPDATLATLKIQPSEPRDSAVYFCASGLVPGTSGSGKTQYFGPGTRLLVL.

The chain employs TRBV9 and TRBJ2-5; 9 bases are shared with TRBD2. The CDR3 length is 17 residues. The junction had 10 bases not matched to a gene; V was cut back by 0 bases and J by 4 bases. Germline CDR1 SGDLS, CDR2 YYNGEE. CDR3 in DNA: TGTGCCAGCAGCGTAGGGGCTGGCGGGAGGGCCTTAGAGACCCAGTACTTC. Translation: CASSVGAGGRALETQYF.

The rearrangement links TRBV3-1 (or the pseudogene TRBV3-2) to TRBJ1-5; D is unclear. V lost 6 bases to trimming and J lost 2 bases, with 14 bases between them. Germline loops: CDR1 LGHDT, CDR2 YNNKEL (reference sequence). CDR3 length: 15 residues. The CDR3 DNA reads TGTGCCAGCAGTCCTTCTCTATGGGGCAATCAGCCCCAGCATTTT. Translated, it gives CASSPSLWGNQPQHF.

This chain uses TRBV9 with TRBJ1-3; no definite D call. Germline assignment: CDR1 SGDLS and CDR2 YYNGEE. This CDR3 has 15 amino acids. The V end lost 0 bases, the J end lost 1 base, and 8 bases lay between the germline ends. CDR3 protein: CASSVDSLSGNTIYF. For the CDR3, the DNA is TGTGCCAGCAGCGTAGATTCGCTTTCTGGAAACACCATATATTTT.

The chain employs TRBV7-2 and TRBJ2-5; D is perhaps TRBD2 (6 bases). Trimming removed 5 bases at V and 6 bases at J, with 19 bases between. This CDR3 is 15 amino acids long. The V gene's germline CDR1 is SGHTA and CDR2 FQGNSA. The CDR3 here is CASSAQGGPDKTQYF. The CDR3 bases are TGTGCCAGCAGCGCCCAGGGAGGCCCCGATAAGACCCAGTACTTC.

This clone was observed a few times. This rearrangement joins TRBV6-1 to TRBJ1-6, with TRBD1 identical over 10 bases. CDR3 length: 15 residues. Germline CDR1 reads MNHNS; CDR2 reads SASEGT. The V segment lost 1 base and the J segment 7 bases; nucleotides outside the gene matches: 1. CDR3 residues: CASSEGTGGNSPLHF. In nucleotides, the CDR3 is TGTGCCAGCAGTGAAGGGACAGGGGGGAATTCACCCCTCCACTTT.

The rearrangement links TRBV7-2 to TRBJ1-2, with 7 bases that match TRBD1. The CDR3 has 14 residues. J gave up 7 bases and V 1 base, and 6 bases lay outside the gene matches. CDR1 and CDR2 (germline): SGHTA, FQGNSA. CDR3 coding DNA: TGTGCCAGCAGCTTAGAAGGGGGCGGCGGTGGCTACACCTTC. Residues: CASSLEGGGGGYTF.